This T cell receptor (beta chain) is drawn from a study of T-cell reconstitution after alpha-beta-depleted transplantation in children. Preparation of the TCRbeta library used unique molecular identifiers. MiXCR, applied by TCRdb to the PCR reads, yields one record per CDR3 protein. The repertoire holds 350,000 to 400,000 distinct CDR3 sequences, with around 21% as singletons. The germline V and J ends were trimmed by 4 bases and 2 bases, with 14 bases remaining between them. Germline CDR1 SEHNR, CDR2 FQNEAQ (reference sequence). This CDR3 is 15 amino acids long. The sequence was obtained from a human donor who donated a stem cell graft to a child with acute myeloid leukemia. This chain links TRBV7-9 with TRBJ2-5, with D perhaps matching TRBD1 (5 bases). Sequencing was performed on PBMCs from the stem cell graft donor, taken from the stem cell graft. CDR3 sequence reads: CASSSPQVTQETQYF. CDR3 DNA sequence: TGTGCCAGCAGCTCACCACAGGTCACTCAAGAGACCCAGTACTTC.